The 3 T cell receptor beta chains given below trace back to one sample, sequenced in a study of T cell responses to AZD1222 COVID-19 vaccine (dated by TCRdb to the early 2020s). Reading the label with the study, this specimen's time point is: about 28 days (+/-7) after the second vaccine dose. Library prep was done by the immunoSEQ multiplex PCR assay. TCRdb obtained this table from immuneACCESS and retained in-frame rearrangements with V and J assigned. These tables miss some clones; where compared with another copy, unresolved V genes account for less than half of the shortfall, and the remainder is unexplained. The sample table records nearly 55,000 clones; 89% of these occur just once. The ten top clones hold 14% of the sample. The input for sequencing was peripheral blood, taken 28 days after the second AZD1222 dose. These receptors all come from an adult who received the AZD1222 COVID-19 vaccine.

This sequence joins TRBV5-8 and TRBJ1-5; 7 nucleotides agree with TRBD1. The germline CDR1 and CDR2 sequences are SGHTS and YDEGEE. The CDR3 is made up of 14 amino acids. Trimming took 4 bases from V and 5 from J; bases not matched to a gene: 6. Written as DNA, the CDR3 is TGTGCCAGCAGCGCCGACAGGGTTTATCAGCCCCAGCATTTT. Residues: CASSADRVYQPQHF.

The V and J genes are TRBV3-1 (or the pseudogene TRBV3-2) and TRBJ1-3; 8 nucleotides align to TRBD1. The CDR3 is 16 amino acids. V shed 1 base and J 0 bases; nucleotides not matched to a gene: 2. The V gene's germline CDR1 is LGHDT and CDR2 YNNKEL (reference sequence). CDR3 sequence: CASSQATGGSGNTIYF. In DNA form, the CDR3 reads TGTGCCAGCAGCCAAGCCACAGGGGGCTCTGGAAACACCATATATTTT.

In its sample, this clone was seen once. This sequence joins TRBV24-1 and TRBJ1-5; TRBD1 aligns across 9 bases. J was trimmed by 6 bases and V by 5 bases; bases with no gene match: 7. Germline V gene sequence: CDR1 KGHDR, CDR2 SFDVKD. This CDR3 is built from 15 residues. Written as DNA, the CDR3 is TGTGCCACCAGTGCTGGACAGGGGTCGAGTCAGCCCCAGCATTTT. This translates into CATSAGQGSSQPQHF.